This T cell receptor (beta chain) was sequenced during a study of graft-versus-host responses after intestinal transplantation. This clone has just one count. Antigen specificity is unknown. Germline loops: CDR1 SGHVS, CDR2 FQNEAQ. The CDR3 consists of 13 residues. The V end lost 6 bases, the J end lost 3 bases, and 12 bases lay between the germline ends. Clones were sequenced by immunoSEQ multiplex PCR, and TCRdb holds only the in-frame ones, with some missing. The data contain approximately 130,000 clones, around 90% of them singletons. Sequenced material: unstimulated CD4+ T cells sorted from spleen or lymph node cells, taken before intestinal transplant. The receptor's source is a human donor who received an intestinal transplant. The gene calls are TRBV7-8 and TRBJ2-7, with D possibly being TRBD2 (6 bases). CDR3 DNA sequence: TGTGCCAGCAGGGGGGGTATGGACTACGAGCAGTACTTC. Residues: CASRGGMDYEQYF.